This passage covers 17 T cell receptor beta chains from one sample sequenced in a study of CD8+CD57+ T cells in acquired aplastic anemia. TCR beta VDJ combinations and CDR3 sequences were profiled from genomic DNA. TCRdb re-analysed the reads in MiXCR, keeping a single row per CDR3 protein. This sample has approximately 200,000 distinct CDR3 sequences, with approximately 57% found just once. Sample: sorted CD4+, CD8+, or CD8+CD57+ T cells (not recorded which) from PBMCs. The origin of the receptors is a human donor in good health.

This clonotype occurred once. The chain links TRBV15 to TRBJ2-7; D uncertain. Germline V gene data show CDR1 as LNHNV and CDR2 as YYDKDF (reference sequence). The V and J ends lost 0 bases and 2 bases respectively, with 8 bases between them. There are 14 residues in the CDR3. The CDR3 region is CATSRELGAYEQYF. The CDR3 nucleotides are TGTGCCACCAGCAGAGAGCTAGGTGCCTACGAGCAGTACTTC.

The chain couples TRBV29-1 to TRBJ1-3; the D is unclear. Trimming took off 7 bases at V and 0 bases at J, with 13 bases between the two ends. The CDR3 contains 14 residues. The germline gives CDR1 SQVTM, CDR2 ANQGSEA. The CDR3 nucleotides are TGCAGCGCAAGGGAGGCGTACTCTGGAAACACCATATATTTT. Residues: CSAREAYSGNTIYF.

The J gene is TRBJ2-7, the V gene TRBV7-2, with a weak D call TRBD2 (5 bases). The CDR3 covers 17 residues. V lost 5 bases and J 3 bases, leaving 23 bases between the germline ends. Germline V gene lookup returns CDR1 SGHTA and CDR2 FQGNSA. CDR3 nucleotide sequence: TGTGCCAGCAGCCAGGACCCGCTCCACGGGGAGCACTACGAGCAGTACTTC. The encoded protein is CASSQDPLHGEHYEQYF.

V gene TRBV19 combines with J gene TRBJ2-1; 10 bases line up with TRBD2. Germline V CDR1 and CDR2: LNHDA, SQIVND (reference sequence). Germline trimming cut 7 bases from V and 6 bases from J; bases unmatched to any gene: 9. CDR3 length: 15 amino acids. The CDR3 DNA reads TGTGCCAGTACCTTCAGCGGGAGGGCCGCCAATGAGCAGTTCTTC. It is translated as CASTFSGRAANEQFF.

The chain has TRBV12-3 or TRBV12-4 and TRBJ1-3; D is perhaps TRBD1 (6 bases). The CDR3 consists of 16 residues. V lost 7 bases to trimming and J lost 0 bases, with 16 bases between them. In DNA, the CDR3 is TGTGCCAGCACCTTTAACAGGGCCAGCTCTGGAAACACCATATATTTT. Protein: CASTFNRASSGNTIYF.

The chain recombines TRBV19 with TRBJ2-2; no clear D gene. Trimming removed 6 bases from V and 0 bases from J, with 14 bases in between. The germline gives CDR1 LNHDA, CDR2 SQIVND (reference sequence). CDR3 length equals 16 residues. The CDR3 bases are TGTGCCAGTAGCCCCCTAGAAGGAACGAACACCGGGGAGCTGTTTTTT. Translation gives CASSPLEGTNTGELFF.

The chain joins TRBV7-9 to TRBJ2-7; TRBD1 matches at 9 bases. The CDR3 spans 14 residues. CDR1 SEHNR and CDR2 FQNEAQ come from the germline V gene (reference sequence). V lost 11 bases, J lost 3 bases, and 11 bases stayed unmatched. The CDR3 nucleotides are TGTGCCGAAAGGGACAGGGAGAGCTACTACGAGCAGTACTTC. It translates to CAERDRESYYEQYF.

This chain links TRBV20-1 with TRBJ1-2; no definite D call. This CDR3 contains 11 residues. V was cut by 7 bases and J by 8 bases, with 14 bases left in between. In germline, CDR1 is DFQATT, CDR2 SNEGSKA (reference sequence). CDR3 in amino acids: CSVSTPKGYTF. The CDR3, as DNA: TGCAGTGTTAGCACCCCGAAGGGCTACACCTTC.

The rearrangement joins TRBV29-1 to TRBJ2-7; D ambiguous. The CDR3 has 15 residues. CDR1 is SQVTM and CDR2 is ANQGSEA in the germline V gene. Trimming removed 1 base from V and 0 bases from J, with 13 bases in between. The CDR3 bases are TGCAGCGTTGAAGTGGAAGGGAACGGCTCCTACGAGCAGTACTTC. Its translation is CSVEVEGNGSYEQYF.

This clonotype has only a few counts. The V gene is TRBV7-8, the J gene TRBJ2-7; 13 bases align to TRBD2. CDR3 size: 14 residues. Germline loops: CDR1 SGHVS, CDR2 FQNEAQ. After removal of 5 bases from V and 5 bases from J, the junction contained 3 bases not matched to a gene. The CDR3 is CASSILAGGHEQYF. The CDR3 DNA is TGTGCCAGCAGCATACTAGCGGGGGGGCACGAGCAGTACTTC.

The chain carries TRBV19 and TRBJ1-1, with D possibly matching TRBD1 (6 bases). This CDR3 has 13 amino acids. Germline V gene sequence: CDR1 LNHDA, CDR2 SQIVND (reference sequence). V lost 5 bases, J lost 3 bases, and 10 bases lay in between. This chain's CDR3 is CASSLRGYTEAFF. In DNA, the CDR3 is TGTGCCAGTAGTTTGAGGGGGTACACTGAAGCTTTCTTT. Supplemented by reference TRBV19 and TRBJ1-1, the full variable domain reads DGGITQSPKYLFRKEGQNVTLSCEQNLNHDAMYWYRQDPGQGLRLIYYSQIVNDFQKGDIAEGYSVSREKKESFPLTVTSAQKNPTAFYLCASSLRGYTEAFFGQGTRLTVV.

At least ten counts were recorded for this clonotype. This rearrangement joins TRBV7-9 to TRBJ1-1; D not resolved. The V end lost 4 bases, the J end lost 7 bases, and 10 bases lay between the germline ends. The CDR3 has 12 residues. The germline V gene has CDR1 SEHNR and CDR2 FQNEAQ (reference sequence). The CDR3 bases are TGTGCCAGCAGCTCCCTCGGGGTTGAAGCTTTCTTT. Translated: CASSSLGVEAFF.

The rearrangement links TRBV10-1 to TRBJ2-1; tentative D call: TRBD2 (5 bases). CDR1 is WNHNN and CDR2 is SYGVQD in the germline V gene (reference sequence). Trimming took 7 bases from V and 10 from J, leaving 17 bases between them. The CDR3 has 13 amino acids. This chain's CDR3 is CASKASQVAEQFF. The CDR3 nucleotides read TGCGCCAGCAAGGCTAGCCAGGTCGCCGAGCAGTTCTTC.

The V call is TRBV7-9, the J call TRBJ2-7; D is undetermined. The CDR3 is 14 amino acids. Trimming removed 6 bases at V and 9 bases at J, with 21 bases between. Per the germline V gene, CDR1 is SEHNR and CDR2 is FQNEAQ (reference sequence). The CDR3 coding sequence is TGTGCCAGCAGTCCTTGGACGGCCGTCATCGGGCAGTACTTC. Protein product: CASSPWTAVIGQYF.

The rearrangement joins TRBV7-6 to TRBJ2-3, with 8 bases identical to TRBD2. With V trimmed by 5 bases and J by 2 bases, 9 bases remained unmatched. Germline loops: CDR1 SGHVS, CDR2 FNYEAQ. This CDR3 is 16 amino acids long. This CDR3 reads CASSPWTSSLTDTQYF. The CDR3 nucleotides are TGTGCCAGCAGCCCCTGGACTAGCTCTCTCACAGATACGCAGTATTTT.

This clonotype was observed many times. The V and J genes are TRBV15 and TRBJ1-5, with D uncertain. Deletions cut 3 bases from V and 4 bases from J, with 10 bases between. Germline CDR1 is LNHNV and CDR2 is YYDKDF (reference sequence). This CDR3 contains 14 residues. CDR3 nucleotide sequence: TGTGCCACCAGCAGTTACAGAACTAATCAGCCCCAGCATTTT. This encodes CATSSYRTNQPQHF. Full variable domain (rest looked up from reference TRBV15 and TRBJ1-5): DAMVIQNPRYQVTQFGKPVTLSCSQTLNHNVMYWYQQKSSQAPKLLFHYYDKDFNNEADTPDNFQSRRPNTSFCFLDIRSPGLGDTAMYLCATSSYRTNQPQHFGDGTRLSIL.

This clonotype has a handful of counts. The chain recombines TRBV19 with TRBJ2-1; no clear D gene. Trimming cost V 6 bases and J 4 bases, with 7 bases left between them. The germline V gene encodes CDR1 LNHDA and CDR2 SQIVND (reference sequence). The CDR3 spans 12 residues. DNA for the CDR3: TGTGCCAGTAGGCGAGGTTACAATGAGCAGTTCTTC. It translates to CASRRGYNEQFF.